This TCR beta chain was documented in a study of shared clonotypes between healthy human individuals. As for the study in general: Plates per donor: three CD4 naive, three CD4 memory, two CD8 naive, one CD8 memory. General study points: Lower generation probabilities were found for non-shared clonotypes than for those shared by all four donors.

Libraries were prepared by immunoSEQ multiplex PCR; TCRdb keeps only in-frame clonotypes and omits some of them. The sample lists some 1.5 million clones, roughly 95% seen once, with approximately 1.1% in the top ten. Trimming stripped 7 bases from V and 1 base from J, with 23 bases between. Germline assignment: CDR1 SGHRS and CDR2 YFSETQ. There are 17 residues in the CDR3. Concerning this clone: Its antigen is not known.

V gene TRBV5-1 combines with J gene TRBJ1-1; D might be TRBD1 (6 bases). The sequenced material came from naive CD4+ T cells sorted from blood. Documented subset: CD45RA+ positively selected. The sequence derives from a man younger than 45 in good health. CDR3 region: CASRGGLVEFRNTEAFF. In nucleotides, the CDR3 is TGCGCCAGCCGGGGGGGCTTGGTCGAGTTTCGGAACACTGAAGCTTTCTTT.